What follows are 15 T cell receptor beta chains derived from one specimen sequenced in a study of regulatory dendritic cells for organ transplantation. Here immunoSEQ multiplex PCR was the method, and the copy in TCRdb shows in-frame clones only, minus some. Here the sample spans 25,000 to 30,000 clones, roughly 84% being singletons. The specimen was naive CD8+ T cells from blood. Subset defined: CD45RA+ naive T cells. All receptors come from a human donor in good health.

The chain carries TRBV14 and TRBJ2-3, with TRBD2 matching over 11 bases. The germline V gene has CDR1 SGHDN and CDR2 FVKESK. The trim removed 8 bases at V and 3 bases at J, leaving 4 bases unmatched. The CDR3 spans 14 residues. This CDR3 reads CASAGTSGTDTQYF. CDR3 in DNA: TGTGCCAGCGCTGGGACTAGCGGAACAGATACGCAGTATTTT.

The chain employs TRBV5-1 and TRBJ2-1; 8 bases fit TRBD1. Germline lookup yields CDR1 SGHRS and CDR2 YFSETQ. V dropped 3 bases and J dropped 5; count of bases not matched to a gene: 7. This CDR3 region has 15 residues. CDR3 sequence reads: CASSSPGTGNNEQFF. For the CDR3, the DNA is TGCGCCAGCAGCTCACCCGGGACAGGCAACAATGAGCAGTTCTTC.

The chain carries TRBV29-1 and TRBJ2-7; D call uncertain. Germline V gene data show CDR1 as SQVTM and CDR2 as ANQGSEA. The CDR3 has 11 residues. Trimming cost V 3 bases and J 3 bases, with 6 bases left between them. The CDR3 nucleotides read TGCAGCGTTGACTTAAACTACGAGCAGTACTTC. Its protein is CSVDLNYEQYF.

The CDR3 reads CASRAPQETQYF. The CDR3 region has the DNA TGTGCCAGCAGGGCCCCACAAGAGACCCAGTACTTC. J is TRBJ2-5 and V is TRBV6-5, with D unresolved. Per the germline V gene, CDR1 is MNHEY and CDR2 is SVGAGI. The CDR3 totals 12 residues. The V end lost 6 bases, the J end lost 2 bases, and 7 bases lay between the germline ends.

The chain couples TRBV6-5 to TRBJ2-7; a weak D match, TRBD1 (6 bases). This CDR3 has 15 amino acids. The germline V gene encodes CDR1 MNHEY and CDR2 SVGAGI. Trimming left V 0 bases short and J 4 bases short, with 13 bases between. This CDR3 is CASSYSRGQSYEQYF. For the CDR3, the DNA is TGTGCCAGCAGTTACTCTCGCGGACAGTCTTACGAGCAGTACTTC.

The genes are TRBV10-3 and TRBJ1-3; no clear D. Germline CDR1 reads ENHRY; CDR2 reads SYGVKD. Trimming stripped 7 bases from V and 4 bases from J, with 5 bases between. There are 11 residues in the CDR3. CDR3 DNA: TGTGCCATCAAGACAGGAAACACCATATATTTT. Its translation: CAIKTGNTIYF.

The CDR3 spells CASSLPSKDGYTF. DNA for the CDR3: TGTGCCAGCAGCTTACCCTCTAAAGATGGCTACACCTTC. V usage is TRBV7-2 and J usage is TRBJ1-2; D is uncertain. V was shortened by 2 bases and J by 6 bases, with 10 bases between the two germline ends. The CDR3 length is 13 residues. The germline V gene has CDR1 SGHTA and CDR2 FQGNSA.

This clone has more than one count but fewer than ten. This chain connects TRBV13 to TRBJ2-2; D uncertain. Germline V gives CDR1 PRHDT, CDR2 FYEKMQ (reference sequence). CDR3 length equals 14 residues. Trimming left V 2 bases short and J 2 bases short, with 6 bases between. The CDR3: CASSLYRNTGELFF. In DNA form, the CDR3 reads TGTGCCAGCAGCTTATACAGAAACACCGGGGAGCTGTTTTTT.

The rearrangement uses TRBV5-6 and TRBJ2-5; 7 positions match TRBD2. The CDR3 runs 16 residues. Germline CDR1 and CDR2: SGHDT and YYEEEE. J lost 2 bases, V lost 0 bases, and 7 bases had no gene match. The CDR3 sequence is CASSLAAGLVQETQYF. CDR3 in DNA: TGTGCCAGCAGCTTGGCCGCAGGACTAGTTCAAGAGACCCAGTACTTC.

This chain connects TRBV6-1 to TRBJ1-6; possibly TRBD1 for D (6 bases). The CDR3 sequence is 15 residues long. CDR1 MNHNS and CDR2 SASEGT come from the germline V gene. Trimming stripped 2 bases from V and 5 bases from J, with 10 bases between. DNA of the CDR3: TGTGCCAGCAGTGAACTAGGGGGGGATAATTCACCCCTCCACTTT. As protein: CASSELGGDNSPLHF.

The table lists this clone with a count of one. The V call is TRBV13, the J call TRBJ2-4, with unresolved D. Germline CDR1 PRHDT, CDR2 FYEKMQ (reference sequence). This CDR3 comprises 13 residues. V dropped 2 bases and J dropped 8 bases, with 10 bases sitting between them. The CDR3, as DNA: TGTGCCAGCAGCTTATACGCTACGGACATTCAGTACTTC. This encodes CASSLYATDIQYF.

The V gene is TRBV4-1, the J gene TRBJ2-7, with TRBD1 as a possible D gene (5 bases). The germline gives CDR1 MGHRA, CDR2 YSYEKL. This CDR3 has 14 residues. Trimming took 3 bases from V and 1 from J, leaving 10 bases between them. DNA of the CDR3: TGCGCCAGCAGCCAGGGGCAGGAATCCTACGAGCAGTACTTC. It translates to CASSQGQESYEQYF.

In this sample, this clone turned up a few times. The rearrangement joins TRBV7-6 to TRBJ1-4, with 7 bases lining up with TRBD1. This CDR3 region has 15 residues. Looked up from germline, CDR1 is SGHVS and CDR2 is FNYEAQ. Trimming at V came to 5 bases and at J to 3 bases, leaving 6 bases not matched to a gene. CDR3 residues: CASSPHGTANEKLFF. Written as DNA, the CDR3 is TGTGCCAGCAGCCCTCACGGGACAGCTAATGAAAAACTGTTTTTT.

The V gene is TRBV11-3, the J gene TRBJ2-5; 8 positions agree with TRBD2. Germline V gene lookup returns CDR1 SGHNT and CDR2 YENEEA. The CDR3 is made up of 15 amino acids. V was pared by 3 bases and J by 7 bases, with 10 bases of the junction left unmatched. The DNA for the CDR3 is TGTGCCAGCAGCTTTCTAGCGGGCGCCGGGGGGACCCAGTACTTC. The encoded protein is CASSFLAGAGGTQYF.

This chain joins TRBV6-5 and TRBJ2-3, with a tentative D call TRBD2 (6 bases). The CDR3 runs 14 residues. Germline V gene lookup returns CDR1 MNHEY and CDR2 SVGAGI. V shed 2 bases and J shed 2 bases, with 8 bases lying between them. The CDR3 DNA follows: TGTGCCAGCAGTTACGCGGGGCCCACAGATACGCAGTATTTT. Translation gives CASSYAGPTDTQYF.